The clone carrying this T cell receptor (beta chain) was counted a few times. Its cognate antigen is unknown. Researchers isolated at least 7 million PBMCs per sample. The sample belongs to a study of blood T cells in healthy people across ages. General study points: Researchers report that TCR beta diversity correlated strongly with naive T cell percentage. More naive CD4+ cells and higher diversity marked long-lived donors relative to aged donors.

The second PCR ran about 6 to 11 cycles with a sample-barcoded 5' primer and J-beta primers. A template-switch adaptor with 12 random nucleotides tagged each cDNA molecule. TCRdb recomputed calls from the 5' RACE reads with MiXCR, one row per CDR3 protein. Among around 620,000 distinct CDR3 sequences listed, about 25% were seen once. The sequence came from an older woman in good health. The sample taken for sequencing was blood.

DNA of the CDR3: TGTGCTAGTGGTTTGACAGTTAATCAGCCCCAGCATTTT. Translated: CASGLTVNQPQHF. The chain employs TRBV12-5 and TRBJ1-5; no clear D. The CDR3 length is 13 residues. Looked up from germline, CDR1 is LGHNT and CDR2 is FRNRAP. V lost 2 bases to trimming and J lost 4 bases, with 6 bases between them.